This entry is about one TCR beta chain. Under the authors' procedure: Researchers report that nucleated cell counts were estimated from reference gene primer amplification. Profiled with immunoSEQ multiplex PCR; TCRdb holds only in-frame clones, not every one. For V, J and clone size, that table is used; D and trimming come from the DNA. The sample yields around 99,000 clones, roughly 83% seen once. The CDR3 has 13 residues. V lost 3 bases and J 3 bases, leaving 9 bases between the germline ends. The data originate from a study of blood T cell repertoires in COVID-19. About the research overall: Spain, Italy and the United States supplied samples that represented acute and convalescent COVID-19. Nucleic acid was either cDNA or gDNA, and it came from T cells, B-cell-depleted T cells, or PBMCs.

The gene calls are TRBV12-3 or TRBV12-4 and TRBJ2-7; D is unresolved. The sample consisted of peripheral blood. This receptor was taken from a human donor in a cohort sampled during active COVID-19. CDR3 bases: TGTGCCAGCAGTTTTGTTGAGAACTACGAGCAGTACTTC. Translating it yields CASSFVENYEQYF.